This is a list of T cell receptor beta chains from one sample in a study of T cell changes during pregnancy in multiple sclerosis. Here immunoSEQ multiplex PCR was the method, and the copy in TCRdb shows in-frame clones only, minus some. The sample has 25,000 to 35,000 clones; approximately 90% are singletons. Material: CD8+ T cells from peripheral blood mononuclear cells, obtained in the first trimester of pregnancy. Receptors were obtained from a female donor with multiple sclerosis, enrolled in a pregnancy study. Each CDR3 is given with its conserved first and last residue. D genes are given only for firm matches. Clone size is stated in some rows and not others, as once, few, many or a class when expanded.

abundance	v_gene	j_gene	d_gene	len	CDR3nt	CDR3aa
.	TRBV7-9	TRBJ1-2	.	14	TGTGCCAGCAGTCCAGTTAGGGGTGCCCATGGCTACACCTTC	CASSPVRGAHGYTF
.	TRBV19	TRBJ2-7	.	13	TGTGCCAGTAGTAAGGACAGCGCCAACGAGCAGTACTTC	CASSKDSANEQYF
.	TRBV28	TRBJ2-1	TRBD1	16	TGTGCCAGCAGTTTATACGGACAGGGGTACGGTAATGAGCAGTTCTTC	CASSLYGQGYGNEQFF
.	TRBV7-8	TRBJ2-1	TRBD2	15	TGTGCCAGCAGCTTAGTTACAGCGGGAGGGAATGAGCAGTTCTTC	CASSLVTAGGNEQFF
.	TRBV28	TRBJ2-4	.	15	TGTGCCAGCAGTTTATCGGGGGTAGCCAAAAACATTCAGTACTTC	CASSLSGVAKNIQYF
.	TRBV7-8	TRBJ1-1	TRBD1	13	TGTGCCAGCAGCCCCGGACAGGTCGATGAAGCTTTCTTT	CASSPGQVDEAFF
few	TRBV6-5	TRBJ1-1	TRBD1	12	TGTGCCAGCAGTCAGGGGGTCACTGAAGCTTTCTTT	CASSQGVTEAFF
.	TRBV6-4	TRBJ1-1	.	15	TGTGCCACCCCGGTAGGGGCCCCCACAGACGGGCGAGCTTTCTTT	CATPVGAPTDGRAFF
.	TRBV29-1	TRBJ1-2	.	14	TGCAGCATCAGGGATCCGACGGGTAACTATGGCTACACCTTC	CSIRDPTGNYGYTF
.	TRBV19	TRBJ2-2	.	13	TGTGCCAGTAGTATTTGGGAGACCGGGGAGCTGTTTTTT	CASSIWETGELFF
once	TRBV4-1	TRBJ1-3	.	15	TGCGCCAGCAGCCCTACCACAGGGTATGGAAACACCATATATTTT	CASSPTTGYGNTIYF
.	TRBV19	TRBJ2-2	TRBD2	15	TGTGCCAGTATCAACGAAGACGGGGGGGACGGGGAGCTGTTTTTT	CASINEDGGDGELFF
.	TRBV7-3	TRBJ2-7	TRBD1	14	TGTGCCAGCAGCCGGACAGGGGGCGCGGGGGAGCAGTACTTC	CASSRTGGAGEQYF
.	TRBV28	TRBJ2-7	TRBD1	15	TGTGCCAGCAGCTCAGACCGGGACAGGTCCTACGAGCAGTACTTC	CASSSDRDRSYEQYF
.	TRBV13	TRBJ1-5	.	13	TGTGCCAGCAGCTTAGGCGACAGGCAGCCCCAGCATTTT	CASSLGDRQPQHF
.	TRBV16	TRBJ2-7	.	14	TGTGCCAGCAGCCAATCAAGGGGGTCCTACGAGCAGTACTTC	CASSQSRGSYEQYF
.	TRBV6-5	TRBJ2-7	.	15	TGTGCCAGCAGTTACTCTGGCGGGGACTCCTACGAGCAGTACTTC	CASSYSGGDSYEQYF
once	TRBV19	TRBJ1-1	.	13	TGTGCCAGTAGTGCCAGGGGCAATATCGGAACTTTCTTT	CASSARGNIGTFF
.	TRBV5-1	TRBJ1-2	.	15	TGCGCCAGCAGCTTGGTGGCCGGGACTGTCTATGGCTACACCTTC	CASSLVAGTVYGYTF
.	TRBV6-5	TRBJ1-1	TRBD1	14	TGTGCCAGCAGCCCGACAGGGGAAAGCGCTGAAGCTTTCTTT	CASSPTGESAEAFF
.	TRBV9	TRBJ2-7	TRBD1	16	TGTGCCAGCAGCGTTGATACCGGGACAGGGATACACGAGCAGTACTTC	CASSVDTGTGIHEQYF
.	TRBV2	TRBJ2-3	.	14	TGTGCCAGCAGTTTTGCAGGGGGCACAGATACGCAGTATTTT	CASSFAGGTDTQYF
.	TRBV28	TRBJ2-1	TRBD2	16	TGTGCCAGCAGTTTAATTCCTAGCGGGAGGGCCGGGGAGCAGTTCTTC	CASSLIPSGRAGEQFF
once	TRBV9	TRBJ2-1	TRBD1	15	TGTGCCAGCAGCGTAGTTTGGGACAGCTACAATGAGCAGTTCTTC	CASSVVWDSYNEQFF
.	TRBV7-3	TRBJ2-2	TRBD1	15	TGTGCCAGCAGCTTAACGGCAGGGGGCACCGGGGAGCTGTTTTTT	CASSLTAGGTGELFF
.	TRBV11-1	TRBJ2-5	TRBD2	16	TGTGCCAGCAGCGATCGGCGGGGGGGCCTGGTGGAGACCCAGTACTTC	CASSDRRGGLVETQYF
few	TRBV7-9	TRBJ2-1	TRBD2	15	TGTGCCAGCAACGAACAGACTAGCGGGGACAATGAGCAGTTCTTC	CASNEQTSGDNEQFF
.	TRBV18	TRBJ1-1	.	16	TGTGCCAGCTCACCGCAGCCCCAACAGGCGAACACTGAAGCTTTCTTT	CASSPQPQQANTEAFF
once	TRBV9	TRBJ2-7	.	14	TGTGCCAGCAGCGGACAAGACGGCACCTACGAGCAGTACTTC	CASSGQDGTYEQYF
.	TRBV2	TRBJ2-7	TRBD1	15	TGTGCCAGCAGTAATATCGGGACAGGGTCCTACGAGCAGTACTTC	CASSNIGTGSYEQYF
.	TRBV7-3	TRBJ1-2	.	14	TGTGCCAGCAGCTCCCTCGGCGGGGAGGATGGCTACACCTTC	CASSSLGGEDGYTF
once	TRBV7-6	TRBJ2-2	TRBD2	18	TGTGCCAGCAGCATCGGACTAGCGGAATATACGAACACCGGGGAGCTGTTTTTT	CASSIGLAEYTNTGELFF
.	TRBV21-1	TRBJ2-2	.	18	TGTGCCAGCAGCTCACCGGGACAGGGATTCCCAAACACCGGGGAGCTGTTTTTT	CASSSPGQGFPNTGELFF
.	TRBV9	TRBJ2-1	TRBD1	15	TGTGCCAGCAGCGTACGGCCAGGGGGTAAGGGTGAGCAGTTCTTC	CASSVRPGGKGEQFF
.	TRBV12-5	TRBJ2-1	TRBD1	15	TGTGCTAGTGGTGATGGGACAGGGGGATATGGAGGGCAGTTCTTC	CASGDGTGGYGGQFF
once	TRBV27	TRBJ2-1	.	14	TGTGCCAGCTCCCCAGGGGACCCCTACAATGAGCAGTTCTTC	CASSPGDPYNEQFF
.	TRBV6-5	TRBJ1-2	.	13	TGTGCCAGCAACCGCGGGGGGAACTATGGCTACACCTTC	CASNRGGNYGYTF
.	TRBV4-3	TRBJ2-7	TRBD1	14	TGCGCCAGCAGCCAAGACAGGGGGAACTACGAGCAGTACTTC	CASSQDRGNYEQYF
.	TRBV28	TRBJ2-5	.	19	TGTGCCAGCAGGACGGACACGGCCGTAGGAGGGTCTTACCAAGAGACCCAGTACTTC	CASRTDTAVGGSYQETQYF
once	TRBV7-9	TRBJ2-7	.	14	TGTGCCAGCAGCGAAGATCTACCTTCCTACGAGCAGTACTTC	CASSEDLPSYEQYF
.	TRBV13	TRBJ2-1	.	18	TGTGCCAGCAGCCGAGGGCAGGGGCTCCCATTCGAGAACAATGAGCAGTTCTTC	CASSRGQGLPFENNEQFF
.	TRBV7-9	TRBJ2-7	.	16	TGTGCCAGCAGCCCTGCCTCTGGGGGCGAAAACTACGAGCAGTACTTC	CASSPASGGENYEQYF
once	TRBV9	TRBJ2-3	.	14	TGTGCCAGCAGCGTAGTAGCGGGCACAGATACGCAGTATTTT	CASSVVAGTDTQYF
.	TRBV16	TRBJ1-1	.	14	TGTGCCAGCAGCCAAGCGATGGCGGACACTGAAGCTTTCTTT	CASSQAMADTEAFF
.	TRBV5-1	TRBJ2-1	.	16	TGCGCCAGCAGCTCGCCCCGGTCGAGCTCCTACAATGAGCAGTTCTTC	CASSSPRSSSYNEQFF
.	TRBV5-1	TRBJ2-7	.	16	TGCGCCAGCAGGCGGTCCTGGGGAAGCGGCTCCTACGAGCAGTACTTC	CASRRSWGSGSYEQYF